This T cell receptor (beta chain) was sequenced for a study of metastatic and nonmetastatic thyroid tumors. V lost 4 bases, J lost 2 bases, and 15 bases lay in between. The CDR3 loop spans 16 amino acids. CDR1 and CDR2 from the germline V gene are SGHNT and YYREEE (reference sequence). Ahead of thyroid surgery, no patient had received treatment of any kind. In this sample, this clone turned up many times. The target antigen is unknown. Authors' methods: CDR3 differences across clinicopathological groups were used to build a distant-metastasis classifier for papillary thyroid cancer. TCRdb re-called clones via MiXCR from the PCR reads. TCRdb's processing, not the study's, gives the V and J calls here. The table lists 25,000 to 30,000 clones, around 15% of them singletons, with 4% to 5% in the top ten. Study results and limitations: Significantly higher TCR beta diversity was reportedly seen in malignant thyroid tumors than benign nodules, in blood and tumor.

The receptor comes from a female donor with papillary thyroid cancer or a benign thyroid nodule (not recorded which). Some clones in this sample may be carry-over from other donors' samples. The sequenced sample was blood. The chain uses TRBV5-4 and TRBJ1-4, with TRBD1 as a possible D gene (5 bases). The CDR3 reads CASSRKGSQTNEKLFF. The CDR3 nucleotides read TGTGCCAGCAGCCGCAAGGGGTCCCAGACTAATGAAAAACTGTTTTTT. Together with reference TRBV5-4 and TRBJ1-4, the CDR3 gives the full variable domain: ETGVTQSPTHLIKTRGQQVTLRCSSQSGHNTVSWYQQALGQGPQFIFQYYREEENGRGNFPPRFSGLQFPNYSSELNVNALELDDSALYLCASSRKGSQTNEKLFFGSGTQLSVL.